The rows below give T cell receptor beta chains drawn from one sample of a study of cytotoxic CD8 clonotypes in ibrutinib-treated CLL. Measured with immunoSEQ multiplex PCR; TCRdb has only the in-frame clones, and not every one. The sample holds around 250,000 clones, under 75% seen once. The sequences come from PBMCs, collected after 24 months of ibrutinib treatment. These receptors were collected from a human donor with chronic lymphocytic leukemia. CDR3s leave out the opening cysteine and the closing phenylalanine or tryptophan.

CDR3: ASSHVGLASDEQF; V: TRBV4-1; J: TRBJ2-1
CDR3: ASSGLAVRGADTQY; V: TRBV9; J: TRBJ2-3
CDR3: ASSPGFSNEQF; V: TRBV27; J: TRBJ2-1
CDR3: ASSLLRTPNEQF; V: TRBV11-1; J: TRBJ2-1
CDR3: ASSLESLAKNIQY; V: TRBV5-1; J: TRBJ2-4
CDR3: SVGGRQGNEQY; V: TRBV29-1; J: TRBJ2-7
CDR3: ASSETGRAREQF; V: TRBV2; J: TRBJ2-1
CDR3: ASSSSTASSYNEQF; V: TRBV28; J: TRBJ2-1
CDR3: ASSPSGRTTDTQY; V: TRBV11-2; J: TRBJ2-3
CDR3: ASSLVEPLQETQY; V: TRBV5-4; J: TRBJ2-5
CDR3: ASSLPSGFRSGEKLF; V: TRBV5-1; J: TRBJ1-4
CDR3: ASRTRDSEAF; V: TRBV6-5; J: TRBJ1-1
CDR3: ASSLWGEPPL; V: TRBV11-2; J: TRBJ1-4
CDR3: ASSVGTSVGQETQY; V: TRBV9; J: TRBJ2-5
CDR3: ATSRDPDRVGMGT; V: TRBV15; J: TRBJ1-2
CDR3: ASSIQGAGETQY; V: TRBV6-6; J: TRBJ2-5
CDR3: ASSLQSFGGNQPQH; V: TRBV7-2; J: TRBJ1-5
CDR3: AITEDRDAEAF; V: TRBV10-3; J: TRBJ1-1
CDR3: ASRSVGDSNQPQH; V: TRBV18; J: TRBJ1-5
CDR3: ASSVGGLIDEQF; V: TRBV9; J: TRBJ2-1
CDR3: ASSILPGQGVGQPQH; V: TRBV19; J: TRBJ1-5
CDR3: ASSWQVGIQY; V: TRBV7-2; J: TRBJ2-4
CDR3: ASSSFLGETQY; V: TRBV5-8; J: TRBJ2-5
CDR3: ASSFRPLGGGYEQY; V: TRBV27; J: TRBJ2-7
CDR3: ASSIASEAF; V: TRBV19; J: TRBJ1-1
CDR3: ASGLGNTEAF; V: TRBV12-5; J: TRBJ1-1
CDR3: ASSYPGLAGEETQY; V: TRBV7-2; J: TRBJ2-5
CDR3: TSSQEVEGECNQPQH; V: TRBV1; J: TRBJ1-5